This entry lists 30 T cell receptor beta chains sequenced from one sample in a study of blood T cell repertoires in COVID-19 (dated by TCRdb to the early 2020s). Libraries were made using the immunoSEQ multiplex PCR assay. TCRdb's version of the immuneACCESS table is confined to in-frame rearrangements and falls short of the full clone set. An unresolved V gene accounts for under half of the shortfall where checked; the remainder is of unknown origin. In all, the sample holds some 200,000 clones, and 65% to 85% of those were seen once. The ten largest clones take up roughly 7% of the sample. The sequenced material came from PBMCs or T cells enriched from blood (not recorded which). Source of these receptors: a man aged 35-49 years who had recovered from COVID-19.

The V call is TRBV28, the J call TRBJ1-1; a weak D match, TRBD1 (6 bases). The CDR3 length is 15 residues. V was pared by 2 bases and J by 6 bases, with 16 bases between. The germline V gene encodes CDR1 MDHEN and CDR2 SYDVKM. The CDR3 coding sequence is TGTGCCAGCAGTTTAATGGGCCAGGGGAAGCCTGAAGCTTTCTTT. As protein: CASSLMGQGKPEAFF.

The V gene is TRBV7-9, the J gene TRBJ1-6, with 9 bases that match TRBD1. Germline-derived CDR1 and CDR2 are SEHNR and FQNEAQ (reference sequence). CDR3 length: 16 amino acids. Germline trimming cut 3 bases from V and 8 bases from J; bases unmatched to any gene: 8. In DNA form, the CDR3 reads TGTGCCAGCAGCTTCCTACTCCGGACAGGGGATTCACCCCTCCACTTT. It translates to CASSFLLRTGDSPLHF.

The chain employs TRBV25-1 and TRBJ1-1; D is uncertain. The CDR3 covers 14 residues. Per germline, CDR1 MGHDK and CDR2 SYGVNS. V dropped 0 bases and J dropped 1 base, with 6 bases sitting between them. The CDR3 loop reads CASSEYEGNTEAFF. In nucleotides, the CDR3 is TGTGCCAGCAGTGAATATGAGGGGAACACTGAAGCTTTCTTT.

The CDR3 bases are TGCGCCAGCAGCCAGACAGGGGCGTCAGTCTTTAACTATGGCTACACCTTC. Amino acid sequence: CASSQTGASVFNYGYTF. The chain carries TRBV4-1 and TRBJ1-2, with 8 bases fitting TRBD1. V was clipped by 3 bases and J by 1 base; unmatched bases: 10. The CDR3 extends over 17 amino acids. Per germline, CDR1 MGHRA and CDR2 YSYEKL.

The chain links TRBV7-9 to TRBJ1-2; 9 nucleotides line up with TRBD1. The CDR3 runs 14 residues. V was clipped by 1 base and J by 7 bases; unmatched bases: 4. Germline V gene lookup returns CDR1 SEHNR and CDR2 FQNEAQ (reference sequence). Here the CDR3 reads CASSLETGGFGYTF. The CDR3 region has the DNA TGTGCCAGCAGCTTAGAAACAGGGGGCTTTGGCTACACCTTC.

This rearrangement joins TRBV15 to TRBJ2-1; 15 bases match TRBD2. Germline V lookup: CDR1 LNHNV, CDR2 YYDKDF (reference sequence). This CDR3 is built from 18 residues. V was clipped by 9 bases and J by 4 bases; unmatched bases: 13. CDR3 protein: CATSRGTSGGWSYNEQFF. The CDR3 bases are TGTGCCACGTCCCGTGGGACTAGCGGGGGGTGGTCGTACAATGAGCAGTTCTTC. Combining the CDR3 with reference TRBV15 and TRBJ2-1 gives the whole variable domain DAMVIQNPRYQVTQFGKPVTLSCSQTLNHNVMYWYQQKSSQAPKLLFHYYDKDFNNEADTPDNFQSRRPNTSFCFLDIRSPGLGDTAMYLCATSRGTSGGWSYNEQFFGPGTRLTVL.

This chain links TRBV27 with TRBJ2-1, with a possible D match to TRBD2 (6 bases). Deletions cut 3 bases from V and 10 bases from J, with 13 bases between. Germline lookup yields CDR1 MNHEY and CDR2 SMNVEV (reference sequence). This CDR3 has 13 amino acids. The DNA of the CDR3 is TGTGCCAGCAGTTTGGGCGGGGTTAACGAGCAGTTCTTC. It yields the protein CASSLGGVNEQFF.

The genes are TRBV30 and TRBJ1-4, with no clear D. The germline V gene encodes CDR1 GTSNPN and CDR2 SVGIG (reference sequence). Trimming stripped 2 bases from V and 7 bases from J, with 14 bases between. The CDR3 has 14 residues. The CDR3 reads CAWSRTLRSEKLFF. The CDR3 nucleotides read TGTGCCTGGAGTAGAACTTTACGGAGTGAAAAACTGTTTTTT. Together with reference TRBV30 and TRBJ1-4, the CDR3 gives the full variable domain: SQTIHQWPATLVQPVGSPLSLECTVEGTSNPNLYWYRQAAGRGLQLLFYSVGIGQISSEVPQNLSASRPQDRQFILSSKKLLLSDSGFYLCAWSRTLRSEKLFFGSGTQLSVL.

The rearrangement links TRBV2 to TRBJ2-2, with D tentatively TRBD2 (5 bases). The CDR3 has 16 residues. Germline assignment: CDR1 SNHLY and CDR2 FYNNEI. The V gene lost 6 bases and the J gene lost 4 bases, with 18 bases spanning the gap. CDR3 loop: CASRRYLADPTGELFF. For the CDR3, the DNA is TGTGCCAGCAGACGATACCTAGCTGATCCCACCGGGGAGCTGTTTTTT.

The chain links TRBV7-8 to TRBJ1-1, with D unclear. Trimming stripped 2 bases from V and 7 bases from J, with 17 bases between. The CDR3 is 15 amino acids. Germline V CDR1 and CDR2: SGHVS, FQNEAQ. DNA of the CDR3: TGTGCCAGCAGCTTACCGGGGTTCGTCCGGGATGAAGCTTTCTTT. Protein: CASSLPGFVRDEAFF.

The chain combines TRBV6-1 with TRBJ2-4; 7 bases line up with TRBD1. V lost 4 bases to trimming and J lost 0 bases; unmatched junction nucleotides: 12. Germline assignment: CDR1 MNHNS and CDR2 SASEGT. The CDR3 has 18 residues. The CDR3 loop reads CASSADRASYLAKNIQYF. The CDR3 nucleotides are TGTGCCAGCAGTGCCGACAGGGCTTCTTACCTAGCCAAAAACATTCAGTACTTC.

This clone was counted at least ten times. This sequence joins TRBV2 and TRBJ1-2, with D possibly TRBD1 on 6 matching bases. Germline values: CDR1 SNHLY, CDR2 FYNNEI. The CDR3 runs to 13 residues. V lost 5 bases, J lost 5 bases, and 12 bases lay in between. CDR3 nucleotide sequence: TGTGCCAGCAGTCCCTACAGGGATTATGGCTACACCTTC. Translation: CASSPYRDYGYTF.

This clone appeared once. The genes are TRBV6-5 and TRBJ1-6; 8 nucleotides line up with TRBD1. Germline trimming cut 8 bases from V and 6 bases from J; bases unmatched to any gene: 6. Germline V gives CDR1 MNHEY, CDR2 SVGAGI. The length of the CDR3 is 14 residues. The CDR3 is CASGPGQANSPLHF. The CDR3 region has the DNA TGTGCCAGCGGTCCGGGACAGGCTAATTCACCCCTCCACTTT.

This sequence joins TRBV9 and TRBJ2-7; D is undetermined. Germline lookup yields CDR1 SGDLS and CDR2 YYNGEE. The V gene lost 3 bases and the J gene lost 1 base, with 11 bases spanning the gap. The CDR3 runs to 14 residues. As DNA, the CDR3 is TGTGCCAGCAGCGGTACAGATTTATCCTACGAGCAGTACTTC. Translating it yields CASSGTDLSYEQYF.

V usage is TRBV2 and J usage is TRBJ2-3; weak D call: TRBD2 (5 bases). The V end lost 6 bases, the J end lost 4 bases, and 17 bases lay between the germline ends. The germline gives CDR1 SNHLY, CDR2 FYNNEI. The CDR3 loop spans 15 amino acids. For the CDR3, the DNA is TGTGCCAGCAGATGGAGGCAGGATCTCCCAGATACGCAGTATTTT. Translation gives CASRWRQDLPDTQYF.

This clone was seen once. J is TRBJ2-2 and V is TRBV5-1; 7 bases align to TRBD2. The germline gives CDR1 SGHRS, CDR2 YFSETQ. V was pared by 0 bases and J by 4 bases, with 3 bases of the junction left unmatched. The CDR3 totals 15 residues. The CDR3 nucleotides read TGCGCCAGCAGCTTGGCCTTAGCGGGCACCGGGGAGCTGTTTTTT. Translation gives CASSLALAGTGELFF.

V is TRBV7-9 and J is TRBJ1-4; a possible D gene is TRBD1 (5 bases). This CDR3 spans 14 amino acids. V shed 2 bases and J shed 5 bases, with 9 bases lying between them. Germline lookup yields CDR1 SEHNR and CDR2 FQNEAQ (reference sequence). The CDR3, as DNA: TGTGCCAGCAGCTTACAGGGTTACAATGAAAAACTGTTTTTT. It yields the protein CASSLQGYNEKLFF.

This clone was seen a few times. CDR3 sequence reads: CASSLAGSTYEQYF. CDR3 in DNA: TGTGCCAGCAGCTTGGCAGGCTCCACCTACGAGCAGTACTTC. The V call is TRBV11-2, the J call TRBJ2-7; D is uncertain. Germline V CDR1 and CDR2: SGHAT, FQNNGV. Trimming stripped 3 bases from V and 2 bases from J, with 11 bases between. The CDR3 totals 14 residues.

This chain connects TRBV5-1 to TRBJ2-7, with 7 bases lining up with TRBD1. V lost 2 bases and J lost 2; bases outside the gene matches: 7. Per the germline V gene, CDR1 is SGHRS and CDR2 is YFSETQ. The CDR3 has 15 amino acids. The CDR3 region is CASSFTDRRTYEQYF. As DNA, the CDR3 is TGCGCCAGCAGCTTCACGGACAGGCGCACCTACGAGCAGTACTTC.

The chain combines TRBV23-1 with TRBJ1-3; 7 positions match TRBD1. TRBV23-1 is noted as an ORF with a role that remains uncertain. CDR3 length: 16 residues. V lost 3 bases, J lost 3 bases, and 8 bases stayed unmatched. In nucleotides, the CDR3 is TGCGCCAGCAGTCATTTTGGAGGGGGCGGTGGAAACACCATATATTTT. Residues: CASSHFGGGGGNTIYF.

The gene calls are TRBV9 and TRBJ2-1; D possibly corresponds to TRBD2 (6 bases). The CDR3 runs to 14 residues. Trimming took off 4 bases at V and 5 bases at J, with 13 bases between the two ends. Germline V gives CDR1 SGDLS, CDR2 YYNGEE. CDR3 in amino acids: CASSFSGTHNEQFF. The CDR3, as DNA: TGTGCCAGCAGCTTCTCCGGGACTCACAATGAGCAGTTCTTC.

This chain connects TRBV6-5 to TRBJ1-1, with D possibly matching TRBD1 (5 bases). CDR1 is MNHEY, CDR2 SVGAGI, per germline. The CDR3 is made up of 14 amino acids. V shed 3 bases and J shed 1 base, with 9 bases lying between them. CDR3 loop: CASSYRGENTEAFF. CDR3 DNA: TGTGCCAGCAGTTATCGGGGGGAGAACACTGAAGCTTTCTTT.

This clone was detected once. The chain has TRBV7-2 and TRBJ2-7; possible D gene TRBD1, 6 bases. Germline CDR1 and CDR2: SGHTA and FQGNSA. The CDR3 is made up of 15 amino acids. V lost 5 bases and J 4 bases, leaving 18 bases between the germline ends. The CDR3 DNA reads as TGTGCCAGCAGCCACCGGACAGCGGTCGATTACGAGCAGTACTTC. As protein: CASSHRTAVDYEQYF.

This clone was counted a few times. The rearrangement joins TRBV3-1 (or the pseudogene TRBV3-2) to TRBJ1-4; D not certain. Germline CDR1 and CDR2: LGHDT and YNNKEL (reference sequence). The V end lost 5 bases, the J end lost 5 bases, and 9 bases lay between the germline ends. The CDR3 consists of 13 residues. The CDR3 DNA sequence: TGTGCCAGCAGCGATAGCCGGAATGAAAAACTGTTTTTT. It is translated as CASSDSRNEKLFF.

The chain is built from TRBV18 and TRBJ1-1, with a tentative D call TRBD1 (6 bases). The germline V and J ends were trimmed by 3 bases and 1 base, with 6 bases remaining between them. The germline V gene has CDR1 KGHSH and CDR2 LQKENI. The CDR3 loop spans 13 amino acids. CDR3 amino acids: CASSPGQNTEAFF. The DNA for the CDR3 is TGTGCCAGCTCACCGGGACAGAACACTGAAGCTTTCTTT. Variable domain in full (rest from reference TRBV18 and TRBJ1-1): NAGVMQNPRHLVRRRGQEARLRCSPMKGHSHVYWYRQLPEEGLKFMVYLQKENIIDESGMPKERFSAEFPKEGPSILRIQQVVRGDSAAYFCASSPGQNTEAFFGQGTRLTVV.

V is TRBV2 and J is TRBJ1-2, with a tentative D call TRBD1 (5 bases). The CDR3 consists of 17 residues. V shed 3 bases and J shed 5 bases, with 22 bases lying between them. Germline-derived CDR1 and CDR2 are SNHLY and FYNNEI. Here the CDR3 reads CASSDPTNASGKYGYTF. DNA of the CDR3: TGTGCCAGCAGTGACCCCACCAACGCCTCAGGGAAATATGGCTACACCTTC. Full variable domain (outside the CDR3, taken from reference TRBV2 and TRBJ1-2): EPEVTQTPSHQVTQMGQEVILRCVPISNHLYFYWYRQILGQKVEFLVSFYNNEISEKSEIFDDQFSVERPDGSNFTLKIRSTKLEDSAMYFCASSDPTNASGKYGYTFGSGTRLTVV.

This clone was counted a few times. The chain recombines TRBV3-1 (or the pseudogene TRBV3-2) with TRBJ2-7; tentative D call: TRBD2 (5 bases). Germline loops: CDR1 LGHDT, CDR2 YNNKEL (reference sequence). CDR3 length: 13 amino acids. Trimming shortened V by 1 base and J by 3 bases, and 7 bases separated the two germline ends. CDR3 residues: CASSQVGGYEQYF. The CDR3 region has the DNA TGTGCCAGCAGCCAAGTTGGAGGCTACGAGCAGTACTTC.

This chain links TRBV5-1 with TRBJ2-5; no clear D gene. The CDR3 has 14 residues. Germline CDR1 is SGHRS and CDR2 is YFSETQ. V gave up 0 bases and J gave up 6 bases, with 12 bases separating them. The CDR3 DNA sequence: TGCGCCAGCAGCTTGGGTCGCGAAGTCCAGACCCAGTACTTC. Translated: CASSLGREVQTQYF.

The CDR3 is CASRDRALNTEAFF. The CDR3 DNA reads TGTGCCAGCAGAGACAGGGCCTTGAACACTGAAGCTTTCTTT. The rearrangement uses TRBV2 and TRBJ1-1; 7 bases are a match to TRBD1. Germline V gene lookup returns CDR1 SNHLY and CDR2 FYNNEI. V dropped 6 bases and J dropped 0; count of bases not matched to a gene: 4. The CDR3 is 14 residues long.

This sequence joins TRBV6-5 and TRBJ2-1, with 12 bases that match TRBD1. The V gene end was trimmed by 6 bases and the J gene end by 3 bases; junction bases not matched to a gene: 3. The CDR3 has 15 residues. CDR1 and CDR2 (germline): MNHEY, SVGAGI. CDR3 sequence reads: CASRGQGASYNEQFF. CDR3 bases: TGTGCCAGCAGGGGACAGGGGGCAAGCTACAATGAGCAGTTCTTC.